This T cell receptor beta chain is drawn from a study of control samples from healthy donors and cancer patients. Sequencing was performed with immunoSEQ multiplex PCR; in TCRdb, only in-frame clones are kept and a portion is missing. Here the sample spans about 140,000 clones, under 95% being singletons. The sample was blood. The source of this sequence is a middle-aged man in good health.

The CDR3 protein is CASSALGSNQPQHF. CDR3 DNA sequence: TGTGCCAGCAGCGCCCTAGGTAGTAATCAGCCCCAGCATTTT. The chain links TRBV9 to TRBJ1-5; D call uncertain. CDR3 length equals 14 residues. Trimming stripped 3 bases from V and 4 bases from J, with 11 bases between. CDR1 SGDLS and CDR2 YYNGEE come from the germline V gene.